The clone carrying this T cell receptor beta chain showed up just a few times. Some clones are missing from TCRdb's copy, which holds only in-frame ones; the method was immunoSEQ multiplex PCR. The table lists around 45,000 clones, 69% of them singletons. Trimming left V 2 bases short and J 5 bases short, with 9 bases between. Germline CDR1 is MGHDK and CDR2 is SYGVNS. This CDR3 comprises 13 residues. The sample originates from a study of blood T cell repertoires in COVID-19. Study details: PBMCs, B-cell-depleted T cells, or T cells provided the cDNA or gDNA that made up the material.

The chain links TRBV25-1 to TRBJ1-1; perhaps TRBD1 as D (5 bases). The sequencing input was peripheral blood. The clonotype comes from a man of 80 years or more with acute or convalescent COVID-19. The CDR3: CASSEQGSTEAFF. CDR3 sequence (DNA): TGTGCCAGCAGTGAACAGGGTTCGACTGAAGCTTTCTTT.